Presented here are 30 T cell receptor beta chains from one specimen sequenced in a study of OX40 agonist ivuxolimab in advanced cancers. The protocol was immunoSEQ multiplex PCR, while the TCRdb copy is restricted to in-frame clones and leaves out a portion. The table shows roughly 86,000 clones, with around nine tenths occurring only once. Material: CD4+ or CD8+ T cells sorted from blood, obtained in a trial of the OX40 agonist ivuxolimab. All receptors derive from an adult with an advanced solid tumor such as melanoma, head and neck, liver or kidney cancer.

The rearrangement links TRBV15 to TRBJ2-7; 8 bases line up with TRBD2. Germline-derived CDR1 and CDR2 are LNHNV and YYDKDF (reference sequence). The junction had 6 bases not matched to a gene; V was cut back by 3 bases and J by 2 bases. The CDR3 sequence is 15 residues long. CDR3 bases: TGTGCCACCAGCAGTGGTAGCGGGATCCCCTACGAGCAGTACTTC. Its protein is CATSSGSGIPYEQYF.

The J gene is TRBJ1-1, the V gene TRBV7-2; TRBD1 agrees at 9 bases. This CDR3 is built from 15 residues. Losses at the gene ends were 5 bases for V and 2 bases for J; bases not matched to a gene: 6. From germline, CDR1 is SGHTA and CDR2 FQGNSA. In DNA, the CDR3 is TGTGCCAGCAGCGAATACAGGGGGCCAAACACTGAAGCTTTCTTT. Protein sequence: CASSEYRGPNTEAFF.

The V call is TRBV19, the J call TRBJ1-2; D gene ambiguous. The CDR3 is made up of 13 amino acids. V lost 4 bases and J 8 bases, leaving 14 bases between the germline ends. In germline, CDR1 is LNHDA, CDR2 SQIVND (reference sequence). CDR3 residues: CASSKTVLEGYTF. As DNA, the CDR3 is TGTGCCAGTAGTAAGACGGTCCTAGAGGGCTACACCTTC.

The chain combines TRBV9 with TRBJ2-5; 9 positions match TRBD1. The CDR3 covers 14 residues. J lost 5 bases, V lost 7 bases, and 9 bases had no gene match. The germline CDR1 and CDR2 sequences are SGDLS and YYNGEE. The CDR3 sequence is CASAPQGAGETQYF. The CDR3 nucleotides read TGTGCCAGCGCCCCACAGGGGGCTGGGGAGACCCAGTACTTC.

This chain links TRBV6-1 with TRBJ1-2; D possibly corresponds to TRBD1 (5 bases). V shed 0 bases and J shed 8 bases, with 16 bases lying between them. The CDR3 covers 15 residues. The V gene's germline CDR1 is MNHNS and CDR2 SASEGT. The CDR3, as DNA: TGTGCCAGCAGTGAAGCGGTGTTGGCCCCAGGGGGCTACACCTTC. Encoded protein: CASSEAVLAPGGYTF.

The V call is TRBV7-2, the J call TRBJ2-3; TRBD2 agrees at 7 bases. CDR3 length: 15 residues. CDR1 is SGHTA, CDR2 FQGNSA, per germline. V shed 3 bases, J shed 2 bases, and the junction held 5 bases outside the gene matches. The CDR3 here is CASSFPGLTTDTQYF. Written as DNA, the CDR3 is TGTGCCAGCAGCTTTCCGGGACTAACCACAGATACGCAGTATTTT.

The V call is TRBV21-1, the J call TRBJ2-7; the table calls TRBD1, which could not be checked here. TRBV21-1 is reported as a pseudogene. The CDR3 totals 14 residues. The chain's CDR3 is CASSKGVRYYEQYF. The CDR3 nucleotides read TGTGCCAGCAGCAAAGGGGTCAGGTACTACGAGCAGTACTTC.

This chain links TRBV28 with TRBJ1-5; TRBD1 matches 7 bases. After removal of 1 base from V and 6 bases from J, the junction contained 9 bases not matched to a gene. The CDR3 is 16 amino acids. Germline CDR1 and CDR2: MDHEN and SYDVKM. The DNA for the CDR3 is TGTGCCAGCAGTTTATCCGGTCCAGGGGGACTTCAGCCCCAGCATTTT. This codes for CASSLSGPGGLQPQHF.

The chain employs TRBV18 and TRBJ2-2; a possible D gene is TRBD2 (6 bases). In germline, CDR1 is KGHSH, CDR2 LQKENI. Trimming removed 2 bases from V and 3 bases from J, with 13 bases in between. The CDR3 runs 16 residues. This chain's CDR3 is CASSPYGGHDTGELFF. CDR3 DNA sequence: TGTGCCAGCTCACCATACGGAGGGCATGACACCGGGGAGCTGTTTTTT.

The chain uses TRBV28 and TRBJ1-3; D might be TRBD1 (6 bases). The CDR3 has 14 residues. Germline V gene lookup returns CDR1 MDHEN and CDR2 SYDVKM. V gave up 6 bases and J gave up 4 bases, with 13 bases separating them. The CDR3 here is CASRQGLGGNTIYF. DNA for the CDR3: TGTGCCAGCAGGCAGGGGCTCGGGGGAAACACCATATATTTT.

As concerns this clone: The sample has other DNA sequences that encode this CDR3 too. The chain couples TRBV7-2 to TRBJ1-1; tentatively, D is TRBD1 (6 bases). CDR3 size: 15 residues. Germline V CDR1 and CDR2: SGHTA, FQGNSA. The germline V and J ends were trimmed by 1 base and 0 bases, with 9 bases remaining between them. CDR3 nucleotide sequence: TGTGCCAGCAGCTTAGACTACAGGGTGAACACTGAAGCTTTCTTT. It codes for CASSLDYRVNTEAFF. Variable domain in full (rest from reference TRBV7-2 and TRBJ1-1): GAGVSQSPSNKVTEKGKDVELRCDPISGHTALYWYRQSLGQGLEFLIYFQGNSAPDKSGLPSDRFSAERTGGSVSTLTIQRTQQEDSAVYLCASSLDYRVNTEAFFGQGTRLTVV.

Notes on this clone: A read error may explain this, as a much larger clone is one base away. The chain employs TRBV5-6 and TRBJ1-1; D not certain. The germline V gene encodes CDR1 SGHDT and CDR2 YYEEEE. The germline V and J ends were trimmed by 4 bases and 3 bases, with 4 bases remaining between them. The CDR3 has 11 residues. CDR3 residues: CASSRDTEAFF. The CDR3 DNA is TGTGCCAGCAGCAGGGACACTGAAGCTTTCTTT.

The chain has TRBV4-2 and TRBJ2-1; 8 bases are a match to TRBD2. The germline CDR1 and CDR2 sequences are LGHNA and YNFKEQ. J lost 4 bases, V lost 2 bases, and 4 bases had no gene match. The CDR3 runs 15 residues. The CDR3 loop reads CASSQSGGRYNEQFF. The CDR3 nucleotides read TGTGCCAGCAGCCAAAGTGGCGGGAGGTACAATGAGCAGTTCTTC.

This chain connects TRBV21-1 to TRBJ2-4; TRBD1 was called by the table and not checked on the DNA. TRBV21-1 is a pseudogene locus. This CDR3 comprises 17 residues. CDR3 DNA: TGTGCCAGCAGCAGCCCGGGACAGGGCCTAACCAAAAACATTCAGTACTTC. Residues: CASSSPGQGLTKNIQYF.

The J gene is TRBJ2-7, the V gene TRBV7-2; the D gene is possibly TRBD2 (6 bases). V was trimmed by 5 bases and J by 1 base, leaving 18 bases between them. Germline CDR1 is SGHTA and CDR2 is FQGNSA. The CDR3 loop spans 16 amino acids. In nucleotides, the CDR3 is TGTGCCAGCAGCGTCACGACCGGGACTCCATCCTACGAGCAGTACTTC. Its protein is CASSVTTGTPSYEQYF.

The chain is built from TRBV5-6 and TRBJ2-7; D is tentatively TRBD1 or TRBD2 (5 bases each). Trimming pared 4 bases from V and 0 bases from J, leaving 23 bases between. The CDR3 sequence is 18 residues long. The germline V gene encodes CDR1 SGHDT and CDR2 YYEEEE. The CDR3 DNA reads as TGTGCCAGCAGCGACACAATGGGGGTCCAGGGCCCCTCCTACGAGCAGTACTTC. Its translation is CASSDTMGVQGPSYEQYF.

This clone occurred once. The rearrangement joins TRBV5-1 to TRBJ2-5, with D perhaps matching TRBD1 (6 bases). Germline V gene data show CDR1 as SGHRS and CDR2 as YFSETQ. The CDR3 length is 14 residues. The V end was cut by 1 base, the J end by 3 bases, with 10 bases between. The CDR3 is CASSLTGSEETQYF. DNA for the CDR3: TGCGCCAGCAGCTTGACAGGGTCCGAAGAGACCCAGTACTTC.

This sequence joins TRBV19 and TRBJ1-2; D uncertain. Germline V CDR1 and CDR2: LNHDA, SQIVND (reference sequence). The CDR3 runs 13 residues. Trimming shortened V by 5 bases and J by 4 bases, and 11 bases separated the two germline ends. CDR3 sequence (DNA): TGTGCCAGTAGTGTGGATGGCGGCTATGGCTACACCTTC. Translated, it gives CASSVDGGYGYTF.

The chain joins TRBV5-4 to TRBJ2-5; 14 bases map to TRBD2. The ends lost 8 bases at V and 3 bases at J; junction bases unmatched: 3. The CDR3 spans 14 residues. The germline V gene encodes CDR1 SGHNT and CDR2 YYREEE (reference sequence). The CDR3 sequence is CASETSGREETQYF. DNA of the CDR3: TGTGCCAGTGAGACTAGCGGGAGGGAAGAGACCCAGTACTTC. Together with reference TRBV5-4 and TRBJ2-5, the CDR3 gives the full variable domain: ETGVTQSPTHLIKTRGQQVTLRCSSQSGHNTVSWYQQALGQGPQFIFQYYREEENGRGNFPPRFSGLQFPNYSSELNVNALELDDSALYLCASETSGREETQYFGPGTRLLVL.

This clone was detected only a few times. The chain joins TRBV5-8 to TRBJ1-4; no definite D call. Germline V lookup: CDR1 SGHTS, CDR2 YDEGEE. With 4 bases removed from V and 7 bases from J, the gap between germline ends came to 14 bases. The CDR3 sequence is 14 residues long. The CDR3 spells CASSLIAAGEKLFF. CDR3 DNA sequence: TGTGCCAGCAGCCTTATCGCGGCTGGTGAAAAACTGTTTTTT.

This clone occurred a few times. The gene calls are TRBV30 and TRBJ1-1; TRBD1 is a possible D gene (5 bases). The length of the CDR3 is 13 residues. Germline V gene sequence: CDR1 GTSNPN, CDR2 SVGIG (reference sequence). V shed 0 bases and J shed 11 bases, with 16 bases lying between them. This CDR3 is CAWSVQGDKGAFF. The CDR3, as DNA: TGTGCCTGGAGTGTTCAGGGCGACAAGGGTGCTTTCTTT. The complete variable domain, with remaining parts taken from reference TRBV30 and TRBJ1-1, reads SQTIHQWPATLVQPVGSPLSLECTVEGTSNPNLYWYRQAAGRGLQLLFYSVGIGQISSEVPQNLSASRPQDRQFILSSKKLLLSDSGFYLCAWSVQGDKGAFFGQGTRLTVV.

The chain is built from TRBV28 and TRBJ2-3; TRBD1 or TRBD2 may be the D gene (6 bases each). Per the germline V gene, CDR1 is MDHEN and CDR2 is SYDVKM. Trimming stripped 4 bases from V and 0 bases from J, with 17 bases between. The CDR3 is made up of 17 amino acids. The CDR3 nucleotides read TGTGCCAGCAGTTCCCTCGGGGGCGGGGTCAGCACAGATACGCAGTATTTT. It translates to CASSSLGGGVSTDTQYF.

Points on this clone: At one end, the junction sequence differs from germline, possibly due to a read error. The genes are TRBV7-9 and TRBJ2-7; D possibly corresponds to TRBD1 (6 bases). Germline V gene sequence: CDR1 SEHNR, CDR2 FQNEAQ (reference sequence). The CDR3 loop spans 13 amino acids. This CDR3 is CASSLQGNYEQYF. In DNA, the CDR3 is TGCGCCAGCAGCTTGCAGGGGAACTACGAGCAGTACTTC.

CDR3 bases: TGTGCCAGTAGTATAGATCTTACAGGGCCCTACGAGCAGTACTTC. It translates to CASSIDLTGPYEQYF. V gene TRBV19 combines with J gene TRBJ2-7; a weak D match, TRBD1 (6 bases). V lost 0 bases and J 2 bases, leaving 11 bases between the germline ends. The CDR3 sequence is 15 residues long. Germline V gene lookup returns CDR1 LNHDA and CDR2 SQIVND (reference sequence).

In this sample, this clone turned up a few times. This chain uses TRBV7-9 with TRBJ1-2; TRBD1 matches at 7 bases. The CDR3 contains 13 residues. CDR1 is SEHNR, CDR2 FQNEAQ, per germline (reference sequence). V shed 2 bases, J shed 8 bases, and the junction held 5 bases outside the gene matches. CDR3 sequence (DNA): TGTGCCAGCAGCTTAAGGCAGGGGGAAGGCTACACCTTC. This encodes CASSLRQGEGYTF.

The V and J genes are TRBV2 and TRBJ2-5; TRBD1 might be the D (6 bases). Germline lookup yields CDR1 SNHLY and CDR2 FYNNEI. The CDR3 is 15 residues long. Trimming took 3 bases from V and 1 from J, leaving 12 bases between them. CDR3 loop: CASSDRGIRQETQYF. The DNA of the CDR3 is TGTGCCAGCAGTGATAGGGGGATTCGCCAAGAGACCCAGTACTTC.

CDR3 sequence: CASSLEAGVGYGYTF. In nucleotides, the CDR3 is TGTGCCAGCAGCTTAGAGGCAGGGGTGGGGTATGGCTACACCTTC. The chain employs TRBV7-9 and TRBJ1-2, with D possibly TRBD1 on 6 matching bases. V was cut by 1 base and J by 5 bases, with 14 bases left in between. Germline loops: CDR1 SEHNR, CDR2 FQNEAQ (reference sequence). The CDR3 is made up of 15 amino acids.

The chain uses TRBV7-9 and TRBJ2-7; tentative D call: TRBD1 (5 bases). V was pared by 5 bases and J by 5 bases, with 22 bases between. The CDR3 loop spans 16 amino acids. Germline values: CDR1 SEHNR, CDR2 FQNEAQ (reference sequence). The CDR3 nucleotides read TGTGCCAGCAGCCAGGGAAGCCAGCAACCGGGTCACGAGCAGTACTTC. Protein sequence: CASSQGSQQPGHEQYF.

The genes are TRBV28 and TRBJ1-5, with D uncertain. The CDR3 runs to 14 residues. CDR1 and CDR2 (germline): MDHEN, SYDVKM. The germline V and J ends were trimmed by 1 base and 6 bases, with 10 bases remaining between them. In DNA form, the CDR3 reads TGTGCCAGCAGTTTATCGGGGAAAAGTCAGCCCCAGCATTTT. Residues: CASSLSGKSQPQHF.

The V call is TRBV19, the J call TRBJ1-5; 7 nucleotides line up with TRBD1. This CDR3 has 14 amino acids. CDR1 and CDR2 from the germline V gene are LNHDA and SQIVND (reference sequence). After removal of 9 bases from V and 0 bases from J, the junction contained 5 bases not matched to a gene. The CDR3 here is CASRQGDSNQPQHF. CDR3 nucleotides: TGTGCCAGCCGACAGGGCGATAGCAATCAGCCCCAGCATTTT.